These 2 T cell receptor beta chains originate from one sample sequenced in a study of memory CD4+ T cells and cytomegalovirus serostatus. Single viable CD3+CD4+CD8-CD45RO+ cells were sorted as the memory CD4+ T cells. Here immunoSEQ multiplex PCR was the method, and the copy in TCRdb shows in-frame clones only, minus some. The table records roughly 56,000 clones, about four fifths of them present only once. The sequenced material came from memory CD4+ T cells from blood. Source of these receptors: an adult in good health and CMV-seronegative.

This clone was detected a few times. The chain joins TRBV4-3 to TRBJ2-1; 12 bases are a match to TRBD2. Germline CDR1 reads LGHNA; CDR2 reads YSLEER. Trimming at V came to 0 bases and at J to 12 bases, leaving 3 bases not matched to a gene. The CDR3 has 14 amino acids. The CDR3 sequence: CASSQDQTSGGQFF. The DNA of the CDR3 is TGCGCCAGCAGCCAAGACCAGACTAGCGGGGGGCAGTTCTTC.

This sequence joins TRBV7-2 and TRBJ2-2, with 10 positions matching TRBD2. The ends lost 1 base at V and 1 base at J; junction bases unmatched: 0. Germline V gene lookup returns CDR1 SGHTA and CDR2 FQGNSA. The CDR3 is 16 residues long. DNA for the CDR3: TGTGCCAGCAGCTTAGTAGCGGGGGGGAACACCGGGGAGCTGTTTTTT. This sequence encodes CASSLVAGGNTGELFF.